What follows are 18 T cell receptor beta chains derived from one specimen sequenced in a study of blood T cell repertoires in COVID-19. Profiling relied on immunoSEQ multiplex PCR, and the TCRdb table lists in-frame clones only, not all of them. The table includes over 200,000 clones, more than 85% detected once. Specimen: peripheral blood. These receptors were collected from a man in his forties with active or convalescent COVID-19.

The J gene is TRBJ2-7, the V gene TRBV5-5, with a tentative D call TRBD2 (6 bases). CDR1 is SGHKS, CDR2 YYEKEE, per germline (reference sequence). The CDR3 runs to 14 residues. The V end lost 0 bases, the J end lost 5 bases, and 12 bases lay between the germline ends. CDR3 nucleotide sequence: TGTGCCAGCAGCTTGGCGGGAGCCAACCACGAGCAGTACTTC. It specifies CASSLAGANHEQYF. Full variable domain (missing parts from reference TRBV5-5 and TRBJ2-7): DAGVTQSPTHLIKTRGQQVTLRCSPISGHKSVSWYQQVLGQGPQFIFQYYEKEERGRGNFPDRFSARQFPNYSSELNVNALLLGDSALYLCASSLAGANHEQYFGPGTRLTVT.

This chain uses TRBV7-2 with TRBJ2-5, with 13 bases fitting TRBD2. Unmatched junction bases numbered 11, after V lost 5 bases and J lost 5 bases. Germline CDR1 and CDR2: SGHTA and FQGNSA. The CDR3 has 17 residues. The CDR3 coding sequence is TGTGCCAGCAGCGTCAGACTAGCGGGGGGCCTGGGGGAGACCCAGTACTTC. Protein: CASSVRLAGGLGETQYF.

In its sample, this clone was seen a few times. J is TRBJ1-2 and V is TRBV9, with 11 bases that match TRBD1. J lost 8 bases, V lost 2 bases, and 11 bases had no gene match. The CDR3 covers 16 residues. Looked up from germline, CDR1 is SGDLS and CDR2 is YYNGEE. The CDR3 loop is CASSVFGQGAREGYTF. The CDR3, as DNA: TGTGCCAGCAGCGTCTTTGGACAGGGGGCACGAGAGGGCTACACCTTC. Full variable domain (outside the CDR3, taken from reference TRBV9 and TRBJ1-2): DSGVTQTPKHLITATGQRVTLRCSPRSGDLSVYWYQQSLDQGLQFLIQYYNGEERAKGNILERFSAQQFPDLHSELNLSSLELGDSALYFCASSVFGQGAREGYTFGSGTRLTVV.

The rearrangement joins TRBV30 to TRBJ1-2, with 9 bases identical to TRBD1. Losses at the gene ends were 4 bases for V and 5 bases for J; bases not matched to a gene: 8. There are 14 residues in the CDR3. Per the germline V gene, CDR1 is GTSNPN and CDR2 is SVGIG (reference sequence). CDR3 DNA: TGTGCCTGGACGGCGGGACAGGGCTTTTATGGCTACACCTTC. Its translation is CAWTAGQGFYGYTF.

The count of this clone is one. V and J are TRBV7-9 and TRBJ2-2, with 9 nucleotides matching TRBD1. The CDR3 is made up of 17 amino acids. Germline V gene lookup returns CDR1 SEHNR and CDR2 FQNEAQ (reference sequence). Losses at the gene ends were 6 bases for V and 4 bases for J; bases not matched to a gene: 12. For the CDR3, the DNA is TGTGCCAGCAGAGCCACTACAGGGGGCGCGATCACCGGGGAGCTGTTTTTT. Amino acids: CASRATTGGAITGELFF.

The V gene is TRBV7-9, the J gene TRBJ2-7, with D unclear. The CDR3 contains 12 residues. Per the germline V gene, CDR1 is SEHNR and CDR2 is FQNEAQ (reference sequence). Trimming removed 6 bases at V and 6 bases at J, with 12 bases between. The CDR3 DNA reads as TGTGCCAGCAGTTGGGCCCCCGGCGAGCAGTACTTC. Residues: CASSWAPGEQYF.

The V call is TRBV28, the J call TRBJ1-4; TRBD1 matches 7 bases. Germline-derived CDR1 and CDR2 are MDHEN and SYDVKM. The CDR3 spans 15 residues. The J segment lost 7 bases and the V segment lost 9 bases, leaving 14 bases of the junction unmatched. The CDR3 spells CASTSRRQGVEKLFF. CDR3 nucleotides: TGTGCCAGTACCTCCCGAAGACAGGGTGTTGAAAAACTGTTTTTT.

The CDR3 spells CANPGTVGTQYF. CDR3 sequence (DNA): TGCGCCAACCCCGGGACAGTCGGGACCCAGTACTTC. The chain links TRBV10-1 to TRBJ2-5; 7 bases match TRBD1. The length of the CDR3 is 12 residues. After removal of 10 bases from V and 7 bases from J, the junction contained 9 bases not matched to a gene. Germline V gene lookup returns CDR1 WNHNN and CDR2 SYGVQD (reference sequence).

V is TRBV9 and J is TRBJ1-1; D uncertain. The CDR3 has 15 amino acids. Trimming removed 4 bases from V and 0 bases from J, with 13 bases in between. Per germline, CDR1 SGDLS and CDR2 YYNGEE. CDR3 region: CASSPSVALNTEAFF. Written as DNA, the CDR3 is TGTGCCAGCAGCCCTAGTGTGGCCCTGAACACTGAAGCTTTCTTT.

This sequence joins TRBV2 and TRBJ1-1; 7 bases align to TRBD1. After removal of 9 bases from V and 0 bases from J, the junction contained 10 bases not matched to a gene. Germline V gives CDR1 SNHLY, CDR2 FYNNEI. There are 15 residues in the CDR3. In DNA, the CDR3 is TGTGCCAGTACTTTACCGACAGGGATGAACACTGAAGCTTTCTTT. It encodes CASTLPTGMNTEAFF. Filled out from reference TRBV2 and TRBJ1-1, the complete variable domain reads EPEVTQTPSHQVTQMGQEVILRCVPISNHLYFYWYRQILGQKVEFLVSFYNNEISEKSEIFDDQFSVERPDGSNFTLKIRSTKLEDSAMYFCASTLPTGMNTEAFFGQGTRLTVV.

CDR3 in DNA: TGTGCCAGCAGCCAAGATCGTCACGGGACAGGTCCCCCTGAAGCTTTCTTT. Translation gives CASSQDRHGTGPPEAFF. J is TRBJ1-1 and V is TRBV4-2, with TRBD1 matching over 8 bases. This CDR3 comprises 17 residues. Germline V gives CDR1 LGHNA, CDR2 YNFKEQ. The J segment lost 6 bases and the V segment lost 0 bases, leaving 12 bases of the junction unmatched.

The CDR3 loop is CASSSLGGEEQYF. CDR3 nucleotide sequence: TGTGCCAGCAGTTCACTAGGGGGCGAGGAGCAGTACTTC. V is TRBV27 and J is TRBJ2-7, with 7 bases matching TRBD1. Looked up from germline, CDR1 is MNHEY and CDR2 is SMNVEV (reference sequence). V lost 4 bases, J lost 7 bases, and 7 bases stayed unmatched. The CDR3 is 13 residues long.

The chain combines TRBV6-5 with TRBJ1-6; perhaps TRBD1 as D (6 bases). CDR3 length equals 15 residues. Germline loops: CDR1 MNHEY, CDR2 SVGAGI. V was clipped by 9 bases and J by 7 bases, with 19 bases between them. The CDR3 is CASTSSGGINSPLHF. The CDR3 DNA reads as TGTGCCAGTACTTCGAGTGGGGGCATAAATTCACCCCTCCACTTT.

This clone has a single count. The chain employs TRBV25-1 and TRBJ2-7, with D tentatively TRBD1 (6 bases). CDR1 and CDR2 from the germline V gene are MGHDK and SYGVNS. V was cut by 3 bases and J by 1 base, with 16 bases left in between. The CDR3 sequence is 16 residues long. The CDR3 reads CASSDIGQRFSYEQYF. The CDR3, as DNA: TGTGCCAGCAGTGACATCGGACAGAGATTTTCCTACGAGCAGTACTTC.

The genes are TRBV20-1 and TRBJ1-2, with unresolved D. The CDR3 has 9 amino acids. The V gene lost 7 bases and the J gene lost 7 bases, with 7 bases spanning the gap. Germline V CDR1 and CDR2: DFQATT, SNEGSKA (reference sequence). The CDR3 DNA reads TGCAGTGGAGTACGTGGCTACACCTTC. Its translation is CSGVRGYTF.

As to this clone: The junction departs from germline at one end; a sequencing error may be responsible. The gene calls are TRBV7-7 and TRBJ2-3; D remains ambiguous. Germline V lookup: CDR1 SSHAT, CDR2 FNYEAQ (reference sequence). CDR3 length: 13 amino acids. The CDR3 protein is CASSPGWADTQYF. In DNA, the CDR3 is TGTGCTAGCAGCCCTGGATGGGCGGATACGCAGTATTTT.

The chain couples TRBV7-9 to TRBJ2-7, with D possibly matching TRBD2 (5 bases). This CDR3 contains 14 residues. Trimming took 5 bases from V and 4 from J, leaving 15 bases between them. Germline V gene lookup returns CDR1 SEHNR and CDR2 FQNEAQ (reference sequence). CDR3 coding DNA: TGTGCCAGCAGCCCCCCAGGACTTCTATACGAGCAGTACTTC. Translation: CASSPPGLLYEQYF.

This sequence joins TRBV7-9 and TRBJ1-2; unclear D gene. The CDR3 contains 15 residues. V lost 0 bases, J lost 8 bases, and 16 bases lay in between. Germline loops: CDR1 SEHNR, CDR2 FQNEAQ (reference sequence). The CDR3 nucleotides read TGTGCCAGCAGCTTAGCGCTCGGTACCTCTATCGGCTACACCTTC. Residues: CASSLALGTSIGYTF.